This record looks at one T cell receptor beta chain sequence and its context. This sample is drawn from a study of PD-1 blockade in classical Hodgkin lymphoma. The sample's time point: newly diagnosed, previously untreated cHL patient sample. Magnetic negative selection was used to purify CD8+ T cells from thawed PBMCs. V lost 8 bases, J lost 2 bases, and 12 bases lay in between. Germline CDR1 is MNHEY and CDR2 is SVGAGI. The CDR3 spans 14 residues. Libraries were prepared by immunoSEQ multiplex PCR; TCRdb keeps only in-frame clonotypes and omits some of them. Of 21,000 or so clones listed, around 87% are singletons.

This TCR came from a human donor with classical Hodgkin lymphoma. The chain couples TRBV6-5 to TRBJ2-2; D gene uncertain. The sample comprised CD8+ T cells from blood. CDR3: CASCRLTNTGELFF. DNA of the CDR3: TGTGCCAGCTGTCGGTTAACAAACACCGGGGAGCTGTTTTTT.